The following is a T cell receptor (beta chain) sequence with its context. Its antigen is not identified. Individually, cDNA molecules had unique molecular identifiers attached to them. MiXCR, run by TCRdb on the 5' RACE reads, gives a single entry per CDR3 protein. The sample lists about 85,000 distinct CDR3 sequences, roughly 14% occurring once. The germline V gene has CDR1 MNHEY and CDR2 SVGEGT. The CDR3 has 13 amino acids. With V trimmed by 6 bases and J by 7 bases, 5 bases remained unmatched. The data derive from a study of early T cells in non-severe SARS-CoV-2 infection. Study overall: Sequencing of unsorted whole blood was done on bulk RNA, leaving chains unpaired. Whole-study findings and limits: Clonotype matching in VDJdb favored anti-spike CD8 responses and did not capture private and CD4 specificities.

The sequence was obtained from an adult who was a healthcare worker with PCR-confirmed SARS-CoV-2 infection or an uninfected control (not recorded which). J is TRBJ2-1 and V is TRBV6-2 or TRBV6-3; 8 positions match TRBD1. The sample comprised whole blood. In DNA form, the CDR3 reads TGTGCCAGCAGGGGACAGGTTCAGAATGAGCAGTTCTTC. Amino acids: CASRGQVQNEQFF.